This TCR beta chain stems from a study of T cell responses to AZD1222 COVID-19 vaccine. Study conclusions and caveats: Close to half of spike-specific TCRs reportedly recognize unmutated variant regions. In a largely white British group with more females than males, clonal diversity was possibly underestimated. The number of AZD1222 recipients seropositive at baseline was only five or six.

CDR1 is MNHEY and CDR2 is SVGEGT in the germline V gene. This CDR3 comprises 15 residues. V shed 3 bases, J shed 5 bases, and the junction held 4 bases outside the gene matches. Sequenced by immunoSEQ multiplex PCR; TCRdb stores in-frame clones only, minus some. This sample carries roughly 130,000 clones, around nine tenths of them seen once, and the ten largest clones take approximately 2.5%. A word on this clone: Its specificity is not known.

The receptor comes from an adult in good health. Sample: peripheral blood, taken on day 0 of AZD1222 vaccination. V is TRBV6-2 or TRBV6-3 and J is TRBJ2-1, with 10 bases aligning to TRBD2. The CDR3 DNA is TGTGCCAGCAGTTATAGCGGGAGGATGAACAATGAGCAGTTCTTC. Amino acid sequence: CASSYSGRMNNEQFF.